The 28 T cell receptor beta chains below were found in one sample sequenced in a study of blood T cell repertoires in COVID-19 (TCRdb year 2020). Library preparation was by the immunoSEQ multiplex PCR assay. What TCRdb holds here is the immuneACCESS table cut down to in-frame rearrangements. Part of the clones is not present; checked against another copy, under half of the missing clones reflect an unresolved V gene, and the others are unexplained. For this sample the table gives around 160,000 clones, of which approximately 85% were detected only once. The ten largest clones represent roughly 8% of the sample. The source material was peripheral blood. These receptor sequences come from a woman aged 60 to 75 with COVID-19, enrolled during active disease.

This chain uses TRBV5-1 with TRBJ2-2; 9 positions agree with TRBD2. The germline CDR1 and CDR2 sequences are SGHRS and YFSETQ. The CDR3 runs to 15 residues. V lost 0 bases, J lost 7 bases, and 4 bases stayed unmatched. The CDR3 nucleotides are TGCGCCAGCAGCTTGGGTAGGACTAGCGACGGGGAGCTGTTTTTT. It specifies CASSLGRTSDGELFF.

V gene TRBV11-3 combines with J gene TRBJ2-5; 16 bases line up with TRBD2. Losses at the gene ends were 0 bases for V and 1 base for J; bases not matched to a gene: 2. The germline V gene has CDR1 SGHNT and CDR2 YENEEA. CDR3 size: 18 residues. CDR3 DNA: TGTGCCAGCAGCTTAGAGGGACTAGCGGGGGGGGCCCAAGAGACCCAGTACTTC. It yields the protein CASSLEGLAGGAQETQYF. Filled out from reference TRBV11-3 and TRBJ2-5, the complete variable domain reads EAGVVQSPRYKIIEKKQPVAFWCNPISGHNTLYWYLQNLGQGPELLIRYENEEAVDDSQLPKDRFSAERLKGVDSTLKIQPAELGDSAVYLCASSLEGLAGGAQETQYFGPGTRLLVL.

This chain links TRBV6-4 with TRBJ2-1; D is perhaps TRBD1 (6 bases). In germline, CDR1 is MRHNA, CDR2 SNTAGT. CDR3 size: 13 residues. The V and J ends lost 6 bases and 4 bases respectively, with 10 bases between them. In DNA form, the CDR3 reads TGTGCCAGCAGAAGAGACAGGTACAATGAGCAGTTCTTC. Translation: CASRRDRYNEQFF.

J is TRBJ1-5 and V is TRBV2, with TRBD1 matching 8 bases. J was trimmed by 5 bases and V by 4 bases; bases with no gene match: 4. CDR1 and CDR2 (germline): SNHLY, FYNNEI. The CDR3 sequence is 14 residues long. The CDR3 region is CASSVGQGDQPQHF. CDR3 DNA: TGTGCCAGCAGTGTCGGACAGGGAGATCAGCCCCAGCATTTT.

This clone was observed a few times. V and J are TRBV6-6 and TRBJ1-1; D unclear. The CDR3 extends over 15 amino acids. The germline gives CDR1 MNHNY, CDR2 SVGAGI (reference sequence). Trimming left V 6 bases short and J 5 bases short, with 19 bases between. CDR3 residues: CASSDRRGGLTEAFF. DNA of the CDR3: TGTGCCAGCAGCGACCGCCGGGGTGGACTGACTGAAGCTTTCTTT.

The V and J genes are TRBV6-5 and TRBJ2-3; 8 nucleotides agree with TRBD2. V was pared by 4 bases and J by 6 bases, with 9 bases of the junction left unmatched. CDR1 is MNHEY, CDR2 SVGAGI, per germline. The CDR3 is 15 residues long. The CDR3 nucleotides read TGTGCCAGCAGTTCCTTAGCGGGGAGTGAGGATACGCAGTATTTT. This translates into CASSSLAGSEDTQYF.

The genes are TRBV6-1 and TRBJ2-5; TRBD2 agrees at 7 bases. V lost 0 bases and J lost 4; bases outside the gene matches: 5. CDR3 length: 15 residues. Germline loops: CDR1 MNHNS, CDR2 SASEGT. CDR3 DNA: TGTGCCAGCAGTGAAGCCCAGACTAGCCGAGAGACCCAGTACTTC. Its translation is CASSEAQTSRETQYF.

J is TRBJ2-7 and V is TRBV7-3; D possibly corresponds to TRBD2 (6 bases). Germline V lookup: CDR1 SGHTA, CDR2 FQGTGA. V was trimmed by 3 bases and J by 4 bases, leaving 10 bases between them. The CDR3 sequence is 13 residues long. The CDR3 protein is CASSLGGGYEQYF. DNA of the CDR3: TGTGCCAGCAGCTTGGGGGGAGGTTACGAGCAGTACTTC.

The chain links TRBV2 to TRBJ2-2, with TRBD1 matching over 10 bases. The germline V gene has CDR1 SNHLY and CDR2 FYNNEI. The CDR3 is made up of 15 amino acids. With 8 bases clipped from V and 6 bases from J, the junction kept 9 bases outside the gene matches. CDR3 in amino acids: CASATGQGIAGELFF. The CDR3 region has the DNA TGTGCCAGCGCCACGGGACAGGGGATCGCCGGGGAGCTGTTTTTT.

This clone has more than one count but fewer than ten. A junction boundary mismatches the germline segment, possibly from a read error. V usage is TRBV7-3 and J usage is TRBJ2-1; TRBD2 matches 13 bases. CDR1 is SGHTA and CDR2 is FQGTGA in the germline V gene. The CDR3 totals 17 residues. CDR3 loop: CASSLTGLAGVTNQQFF. CDR3 bases: TGTGCCAGCAGCTTAACCGGACTAGCGGGGGTGACCAATCAGCAGTTCTTC.

The J gene is TRBJ2-3, the V gene TRBV11-1; perhaps TRBD2 as D (6 bases). The CDR3 contains 11 residues. Germline V gives CDR1 SGHAT, CDR2 FQDESV (reference sequence). The V end lost 6 bases, the J end lost 6 bases, and 7 bases lay between the germline ends. CDR3 residues: CASRAGDTQYF. Written as DNA, the CDR3 is TGTGCCAGCAGGGCGGGGGATACGCAGTATTTT.

The chain uses TRBV18 and TRBJ1-1; unclear D gene. Germline V gene sequence: CDR1 KGHSH, CDR2 LQKENI. V lost 6 bases, J lost 1 base, and 18 bases lay in between. The CDR3 runs to 16 residues. The DNA for the CDR3 is TGTGCCAGCTCCCCGCTGCTCGTTGGAGGGAACACTGAAGCTTTCTTT. Translating gives CASSPLLVGGNTEAFF.

The rearrangement links TRBV11-2 to TRBJ1-3; 9 nucleotides agree with TRBD1. Germline-derived CDR1 and CDR2 are SGHAT and FQNNGV. J lost 1 base, V lost 5 bases, and 3 bases had no gene match. CDR3 length: 15 residues. The CDR3 DNA reads as TGTGCCAGCAGCAGAGACAGGGGGTCTGGAAACACCATATATTTT. This sequence encodes CASSRDRGSGNTIYF.

The chain has TRBV9 and TRBJ1-1; 7 positions agree with TRBD1. The germline V gene has CDR1 SGDLS and CDR2 YYNGEE. The CDR3 length is 16 residues. V was clipped by 0 bases and J by 5 bases; unmatched bases: 10. CDR3 DNA sequence: TGTGCCAGCAGCGTAGCTTCTCCAGGGGGGAGAACTGAAGCTTTCTTT. Translating it yields CASSVASPGGRTEAFF.

The rearrangement joins TRBV11-1 to TRBJ1-4, with 9 bases lining up with TRBD1. Looked up from germline, CDR1 is SGHAT and CDR2 is FQDESV (reference sequence). After removal of 6 bases from V and 8 bases from J, the junction contained 4 bases not matched to a gene. This CDR3 region has 13 residues. The CDR3 reads CASSRTGDEKLFF. The CDR3 coding sequence is TGTGCCAGCAGTAGGACAGGGGACGAAAAACTGTTTTTT.

The J gene is TRBJ1-1, the V gene TRBV6-5; D gene uncertain. The germline V and J ends were trimmed by 2 bases and 9 bases, with 16 bases remaining between them. Germline CDR1 MNHEY, CDR2 SVGAGI. The CDR3 spans 14 residues. CDR3 sequence: CASSYGRGPSQAFF. The CDR3 coding sequence is TGTGCCAGCAGTTACGGGAGAGGGCCTTCCCAAGCTTTCTTT.

V usage is TRBV10-3 and J usage is TRBJ2-7; maybe TRBD1 (6 bases). The CDR3 is 12 amino acids. Germline V CDR1 and CDR2: ENHRY, SYGVKD. Trimming took off 4 bases at V and 4 bases at J, with 8 bases between the two ends. This chain's CDR3 is CAISGTEYEQYF. The CDR3 bases are TGTGCCATCAGTGGGACAGAATACGAGCAGTACTTC.

The chain combines TRBV7-6 with TRBJ2-1, with TRBD1 identical over 7 bases. Per germline, CDR1 SGHVS and CDR2 FNYEAQ. Unmatched junction bases numbered 5, after V lost 0 bases and J lost 12 bases. The CDR3 consists of 13 residues. CDR3 nucleotides: TGTGCCAGCAGCTTAGCCAGACAGGGAAGGCAGTTCTTC. The encoded protein is CASSLARQGRQFF.

This rearrangement joins TRBV5-4 to TRBJ1-4; TRBD1 might be the D (6 bases). Germline CDR1 and CDR2: SGHNT and YYREEE (reference sequence). The V end was cut by 1 base, the J end by 7 bases, with 14 bases between. The CDR3 runs to 15 residues. This CDR3 reads CASSLSGGAGEKLFF. The CDR3 nucleotides are TGTGCCAGCAGCTTGTCGGGGGGCGCAGGTGAAAAACTGTTTTTT.

The chain couples TRBV11-1 to TRBJ2-5, with D maybe TRBD1 (6 bases). Deletions cut 2 bases from V and 4 bases from J, with 14 bases between. CDR1 SGHAT and CDR2 FQDESV come from the germline V gene (reference sequence). CDR3 size: 15 residues. The CDR3, as DNA: TGTGCCAGCAGCTTAAACAGGGTGGGAACAGAGACCCAGTACTTC. Protein: CASSLNRVGTETQYF.

This clone was picked up one time. The rearrangement links TRBV7-2 to TRBJ1-4; 7 bases agree with TRBD1. The CDR3 spans 15 residues. The V gene's germline CDR1 is SGHTA and CDR2 FQGNSA. With V trimmed by 5 bases and J by 3 bases, 6 bases remained unmatched. The CDR3 region has the DNA TGTGCCAGCAGCGTCCACAGGGGTGCTAATGAAAAACTGTTTTTT. Translation gives CASSVHRGANEKLFF.

The chain has TRBV7-3 and TRBJ2-7; 9 bases line up with TRBD1. J lost 6 bases, V lost 9 bases, and 15 bases had no gene match. The length of the CDR3 is 15 residues. Germline assignment: CDR1 SGHTA and CDR2 FQGTGA. This chain's CDR3 is CASTGQGMSFSEQYF. For the CDR3, the DNA is TGTGCCAGTACCGGACAGGGGATGTCATTTTCCGAGCAGTACTTC.

The CDR3 here is CASSVSLPLNTGELFF. CDR3 DNA sequence: TGTGCCAGCAGTGTAAGCCTCCCTTTGAACACCGGGGAGCTGTTTTTT. The J gene is TRBJ2-2, the V gene TRBV6-1; no definite D call. Germline V gives CDR1 MNHNS, CDR2 SASEGT. Trimming took off 4 bases at V and 1 base at J, with 13 bases between the two ends. The CDR3 covers 16 residues.

The chain recombines TRBV3-1 (or the pseudogene TRBV3-2) with TRBJ1-1; the D is unclear. Germline V gene data show CDR1 as LGHDT and CDR2 as YNNKEL (reference sequence). The CDR3 totals 14 residues. V gave up 0 bases and J gave up 5 bases, with 10 bases separating them. The CDR3 nucleotides are TGTGCCAGCAGCCAAGATCACAGCCGGACTGAAGCTTTCTTT. Translation: CASSQDHSRTEAFF.

The gene calls are TRBV7-9 and TRBJ1-1; D is perhaps TRBD1 (5 bases). Germline assignment: CDR1 SEHNR and CDR2 FQNEAQ (reference sequence). V lost 0 bases to trimming and J lost 8 bases, with 7 bases between them. The CDR3 totals 12 residues. DNA for the CDR3: TGTGCCAGCAGCTTAGCGGGGCGGGAAGCTTTCTTT. This translates into CASSLAGREAFF.

This CDR3 reads CASSQVDRSKNPTF. The CDR3 DNA is TGTGCCAGCAGCCAAGTCGACCGGAGTAAAAACCCGACTTTC. The genes are TRBV3-1 (or the pseudogene TRBV3-2) and TRBJ2-6; D is unclear. With 1 base removed from V and 18 bases from J, the gap between germline ends came to 19 bases. Germline V CDR1 and CDR2: LGHDT, YNNKEL (reference sequence). The CDR3 length is 14 residues.

This clone has just a few counts. This chain links TRBV7-9 with TRBJ1-1, with D perhaps TRBD1 (5 bases). CDR3 size: 13 residues. Germline CDR1 SEHNR, CDR2 FQNEAQ (reference sequence). V dropped 4 bases and J dropped 11 bases, with 17 bases sitting between them. The CDR3: CASSSARVSNAFF. In DNA, the CDR3 is TGTGCCAGCAGCTCGGCCAGGGTATCGAATGCTTTCTTT.

This chain links TRBV11-3 with TRBJ2-3; the D gene is possibly TRBD2 (6 bases). Trimming left V 1 base short and J 4 bases short, with 18 bases between. Per germline, CDR1 SGHNT and CDR2 YENEEA. This CDR3 spans 17 amino acids. For the CDR3, the DNA is TGTGCCAGCAGCTTAGGATTGGCGGGGATGCACTCAGATACGCAGTATTTT. It encodes CASSLGLAGMHSDTQYF.